The clone carrying this TCR beta chain turned up a few times. The antigen remains undetermined. The observed sequence ends 3 residues before the CDR3 terminus, with the missing tail filled in from the germline J gene. Germline loops: CDR1 SNHLY, CDR2 FYNNEI. The CDR3 runs 16 residues. The data were obtained in a study of T cell clonality in common variable immunodeficiency. Whole-study findings and limits: CVID subjects shared fewer TCRbeta clones than healthy controls did. CVID patient heterogeneity limited repertoire-clinical complication correlations. In common variable immunodeficiency, TCR beta chains reportedly carried fewer deletions and N-nucleotide insertions.

Produced via immunoSEQ multiplex PCR; TCRdb's table is partial and in-frame only. The sample includes approximately 17,000 clones, none of them occurring once. Input material: peripheral blood mononuclear cells. This receptor was obtained from a human donor with common variable immunodeficiency. The chain joins TRBV2 to TRBJ2-3; 8 bases match TRBD1. CDR3: CASRNSGGAMVVTQYF. Partial CDR3 DNA: TGTGCCAGCAGAAATTCAGGGGGCGCTATGGTAGTGACG.